This T cell receptor beta chain was identified during a study of cytomegalovirus exposure and HLA in healthy donors. Study background: A preliminary data release comprised 70 million to 95 million unique TCRs obtained from HLA-typed donors.

These donors counted as nominally healthy when sampled, but unrecorded immune exposures were likely. 13 Jbeta primers and 60 Vbeta primers were used for the PCR. Clones were read by immunoSEQ multiplex PCR, and TCRdb kept only the in-frame ones, dropping some. The repertoire holds 310,000 or so clones, with around nine tenths as singletons. The length of the CDR3 is 17 residues. Germline V CDR1 and CDR2: KGHSH, LQKENI. The sequenced sample consisted of PBMCs. The TCR was taken from a woman under 30 in good health and CMV-seronegative. The chain uses TRBV18 and TRBJ2-5; maybe TRBD2 (6 bases). Near its end, the DNA agrees better with TRBJ2-7, so the J call may be wrong. This CDR3 is CASSRGRDRGRSYEQYF. The DNA for the CDR3 is TGTGCCAGCTCAAGAGGGCGGGATCGGGGTCGCTCCTACGAGCAGTACTTC.